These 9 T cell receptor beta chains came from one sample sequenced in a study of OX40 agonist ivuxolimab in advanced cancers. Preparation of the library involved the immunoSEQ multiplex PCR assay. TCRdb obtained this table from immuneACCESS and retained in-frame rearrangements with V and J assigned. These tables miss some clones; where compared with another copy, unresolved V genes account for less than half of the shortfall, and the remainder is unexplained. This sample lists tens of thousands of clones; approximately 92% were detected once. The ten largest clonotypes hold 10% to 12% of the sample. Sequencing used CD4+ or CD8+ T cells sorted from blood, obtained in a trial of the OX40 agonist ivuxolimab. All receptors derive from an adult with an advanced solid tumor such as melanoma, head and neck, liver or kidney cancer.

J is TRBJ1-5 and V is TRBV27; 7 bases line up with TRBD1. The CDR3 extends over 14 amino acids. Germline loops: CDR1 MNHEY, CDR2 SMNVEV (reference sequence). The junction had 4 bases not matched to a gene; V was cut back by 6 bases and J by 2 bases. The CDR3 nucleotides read TGTGCCAGCAGCGACGGACAGGGCAATCAGCCCCAGCATTTT. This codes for CASSDGQGNQPQHF.

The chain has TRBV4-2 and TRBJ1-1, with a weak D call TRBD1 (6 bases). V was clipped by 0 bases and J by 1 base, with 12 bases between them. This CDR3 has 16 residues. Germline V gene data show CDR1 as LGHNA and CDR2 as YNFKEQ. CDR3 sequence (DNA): TGTGCCAGCAGCCAAGATTTAGGGGGTTGGAACACTGAAGCTTTCTTT. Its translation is CASSQDLGGWNTEAFF.

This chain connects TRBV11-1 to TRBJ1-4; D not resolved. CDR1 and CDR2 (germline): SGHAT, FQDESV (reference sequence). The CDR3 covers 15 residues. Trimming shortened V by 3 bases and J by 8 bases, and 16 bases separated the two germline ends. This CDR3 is CASSFGDTAGEKLFF. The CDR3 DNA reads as TGTGCCAGCAGCTTTGGGGATACGGCGGGGGAAAAACTGTTTTTT.

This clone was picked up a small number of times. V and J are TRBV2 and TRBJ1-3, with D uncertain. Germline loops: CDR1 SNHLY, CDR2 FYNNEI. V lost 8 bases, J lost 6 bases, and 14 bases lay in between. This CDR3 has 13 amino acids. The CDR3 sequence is CASSGTAENTIYF. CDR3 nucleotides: TGTGCCAGCTCGGGCACAGCCGAAAACACCATATATTTT.

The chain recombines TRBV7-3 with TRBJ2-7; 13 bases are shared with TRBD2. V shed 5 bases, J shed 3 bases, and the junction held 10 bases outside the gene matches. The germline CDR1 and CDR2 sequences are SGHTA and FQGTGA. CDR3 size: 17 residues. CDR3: CASSKLAGGPLNYEQYF. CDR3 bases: TGTGCCAGCAGCAAACTAGCGGGAGGGCCTCTGAACTACGAGCAGTACTTC.

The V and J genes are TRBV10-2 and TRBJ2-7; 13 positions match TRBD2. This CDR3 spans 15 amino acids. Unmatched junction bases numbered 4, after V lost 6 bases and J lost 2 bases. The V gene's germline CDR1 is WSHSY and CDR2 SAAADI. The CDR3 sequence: CASRGGTSGTYEQYF. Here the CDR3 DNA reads TGCGCCAGCAGGGGTGGGACTAGCGGGACCTACGAGCAGTACTTC.

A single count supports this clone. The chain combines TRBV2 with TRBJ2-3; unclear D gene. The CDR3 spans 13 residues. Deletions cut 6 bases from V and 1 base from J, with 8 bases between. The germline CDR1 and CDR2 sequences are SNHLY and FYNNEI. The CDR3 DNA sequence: TGTGCCAGCAGGAATCAGGGCACAGATACGCAGTATTTT. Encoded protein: CASRNQGTDTQYF.

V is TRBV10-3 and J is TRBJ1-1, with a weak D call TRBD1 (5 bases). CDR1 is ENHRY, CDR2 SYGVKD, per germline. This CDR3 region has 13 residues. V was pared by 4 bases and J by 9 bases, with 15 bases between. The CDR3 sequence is CAISVAGRGKAFF. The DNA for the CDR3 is TGTGCCATCAGTGTGGCAGGGCGAGGTAAAGCTTTCTTT.

In nucleotides, the CDR3 is TGCAGCGTCACCGGGACAGGCGGGTTTGTAACCCCCTACAATGAGCAGTTCTTC. It specifies CSVTGTGGFVTPYNEQFF. The chain recombines TRBV29-1 with TRBJ2-1; 8 nucleotides line up with TRBD1. The V gene's germline CDR1 is SQVTM and CDR2 ANQGSEA. There are 18 residues in the CDR3. After removal of 6 bases from V and 2 bases from J, the junction contained 18 bases not matched to a gene.